This note documents a single T cell receptor beta chain sequence. Original methodology: Nucleated cell counts were estimated from reference gene primer amplification. Assay: immunoSEQ multiplex PCR; the TCRdb copy retains only in-frame clones and omits some. The V and J calls and the clone size are those of that table, but D and trimming were determined from the DNA. This sample yields 72,000 or so clones, of which approximately 88% are seen a single time; 5% to 6.5% belongs to the top ten. The CDR3 length is 15 residues. V shed 3 bases, J shed 4 bases, and the junction held 8 bases outside the gene matches. Germline V gene lookup returns CDR1 MNHNS and CDR2 SASEGT. The data were taken from a study of blood T cell repertoires in COVID-19. The overall study: In each case, the material was cDNA or gDNA derived from T cells, B-cell-depleted T cells, or PBMCs.

The gene calls are TRBV6-1 and TRBJ1-2; 7 bases line up with TRBD1. Material: peripheral blood. The origin of this receptor is a man between 50 and 59 years old with active COVID-19. CDR3 amino acids: CASSDATGYRYGYTF. Written as DNA, the CDR3 is TGTGCCAGCAGTGACGCGACAGGGTACCGCTATGGCTACACCTTC.